This T cell receptor (beta chain) was sequenced during a study of blood T cell repertoires in COVID-19. Generated by immunoSEQ multiplex PCR, the TCRdb table keeps only in-frame clones and is missing some. The table includes 150,000 to 200,000 clones, around 90% detected once. The CDR3 runs to 16 residues. CDR1 KGHSH and CDR2 LQKENI come from the germline V gene. Trimming left V 1 base short and J 2 bases short, with 13 bases between. J is TRBJ2-3 and V is TRBV18, with D possibly matching TRBD2 (6 bases). The clonotype comes from a woman in her late teens or twenties who had recovered from COVID-19. Sequenced: PBMCs or T cells enriched from blood (not recorded which). In nucleotides, the CDR3 is TGTGCCAGCTCACCACGGGGGGTACGTTACACAGATACGCAGTATTTT. Its translation: CASSPRGVRYTDTQYF.